The entry below describes one T cell receptor beta chain. Its antigen is not known. This entry belongs to a study of cytomegalovirus exposure and HLA in healthy donors. Study results and caveats: Specific recognition of CMV antigens was confirmed in vitro for a few chains (all CMV-associated). Using the classifier, cytomegalovirus status was reportedly diagnosed with high specificity and sensitivity. According to a subsequent analysis, TCR clusters from the first cohort were inclined to appear together in the roughly 120 validation repertoires. Most TCR sequences proved rare, with some public TCRs found in many donors.

Germline V gene data show CDR1 as LGHNA and CDR2 as YSLEER. The CDR3 is made up of 16 amino acids. Trimming removed 1 base from V and 5 bases from J; junction bases left unmatched: 7. Clones were read by immunoSEQ multiplex PCR, and TCRdb kept only the in-frame ones, dropping some. This table has about 350,000 clones, around 87% appearing once. Sequencing input: PBMCs. This clonotype was obtained from a woman aged 25 to 39 in good health and CMV-seropositive. V usage is TRBV4-3 and J usage is TRBJ2-5; 10 positions agree with TRBD1. The CDR3, as DNA: TGCGCCAGCAGCCAAGGACAGGGGGCTAAGCGGGAGACCCAGTACTTC. It translates to CASSQGQGAKRETQYF.